The source of this TCR beta chain is a study of post-analysis software for immune sequencing data. Study-level information: Secondary progressive, relapsing-remitting and progressive-relapsing multiple sclerosis were among the included disease courses.

Concerning this clonotype: As yet, its antigen is unknown.

General study results and limits: Patients had higher frequencies than controls of roughly five TRBV segments, including TRBV5-6, TRBV5-1 and TRBV20-1. People with multiple sclerosis had a significantly lower normalized Chao1 diversity than controls did. By F measure, samples from a shared preparation batch strongly co-clustered.

The germline gives CDR1 SGHVS, CDR2 FNYEAQ. Trimming cost V 1 base and J 5 bases; bases outside gene matches: 20. The CDR3 contains 20 residues. Included in the TCR beta cDNA libraries were unique molecular identifiers. Between about 1 and 11 million T cells gave rise to 500,000 to 650,000 cDNA molecules. TCRdb itself ran the PCR reads through MiXCR, one entry per CDR3 protein. The sample consists of about 770,000 distinct CDR3 sequences, 46% of them appearing once. This TCR came from a girl aged 10-17 years with multiple sclerosis. The J gene is TRBJ2-7, the V gene TRBV7-6, with 10 bases that match TRBD2. Sequencing input: blood. The CDR3 sequence: CASSLGSRVSGRTQRDEQYF. The CDR3, as DNA: TGTGCCAGCAGCTTAGGGTCTCGGGTTAGCGGGAGGACCCAGAGAGACGAGCAGTACTTC.